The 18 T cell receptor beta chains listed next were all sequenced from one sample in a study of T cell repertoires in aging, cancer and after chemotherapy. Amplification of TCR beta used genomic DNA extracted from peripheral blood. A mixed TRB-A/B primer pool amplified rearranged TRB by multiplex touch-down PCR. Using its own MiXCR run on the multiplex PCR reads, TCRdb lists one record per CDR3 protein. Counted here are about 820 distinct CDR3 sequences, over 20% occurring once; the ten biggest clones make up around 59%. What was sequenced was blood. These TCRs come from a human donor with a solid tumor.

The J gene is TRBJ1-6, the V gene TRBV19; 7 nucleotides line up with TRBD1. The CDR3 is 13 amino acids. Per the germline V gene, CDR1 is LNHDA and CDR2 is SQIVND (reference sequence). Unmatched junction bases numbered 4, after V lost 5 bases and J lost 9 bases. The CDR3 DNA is TGTGCCAGTAGTGAGACAGGGTCTTCACCCCTCCACTTT. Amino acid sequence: CASSETGSSPLHF.

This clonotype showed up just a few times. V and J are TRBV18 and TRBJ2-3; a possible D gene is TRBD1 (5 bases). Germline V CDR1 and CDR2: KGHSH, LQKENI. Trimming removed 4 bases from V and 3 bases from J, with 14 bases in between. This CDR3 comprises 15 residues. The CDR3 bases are TGTGCCAGCTCACAAGACAGCGCTGGGACAGATACGCAGTATTTT. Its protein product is CASSQDSAGTDTQYF.

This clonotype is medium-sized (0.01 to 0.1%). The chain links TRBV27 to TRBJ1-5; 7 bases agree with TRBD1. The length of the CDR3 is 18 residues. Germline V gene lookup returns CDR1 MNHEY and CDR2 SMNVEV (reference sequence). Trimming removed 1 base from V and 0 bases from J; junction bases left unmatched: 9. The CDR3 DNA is TGTGCCAGCAGTTTATTCGGGCTAAACAGGGGTAGCAATCAGCCCCAGCATTTT. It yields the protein CASSLFGLNRGSNQPQHF.

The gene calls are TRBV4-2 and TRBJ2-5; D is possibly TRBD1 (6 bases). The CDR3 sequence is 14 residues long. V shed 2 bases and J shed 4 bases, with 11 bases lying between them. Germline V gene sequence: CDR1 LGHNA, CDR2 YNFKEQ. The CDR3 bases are TGTGCCAGCAGCCAACGGGACACCGGAGAGACCCAGTACTTC. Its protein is CASSQRDTGETQYF.

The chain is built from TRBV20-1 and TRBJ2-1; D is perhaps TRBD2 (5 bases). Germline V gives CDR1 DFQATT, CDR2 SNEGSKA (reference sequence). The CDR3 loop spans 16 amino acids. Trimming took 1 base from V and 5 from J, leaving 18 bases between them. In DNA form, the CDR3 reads TGCAGTGCTAGAGGGGGAACTAGAGGGCTCGACAATGAGCAGTTCTTC. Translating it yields CSARGGTRGLDNEQFF.

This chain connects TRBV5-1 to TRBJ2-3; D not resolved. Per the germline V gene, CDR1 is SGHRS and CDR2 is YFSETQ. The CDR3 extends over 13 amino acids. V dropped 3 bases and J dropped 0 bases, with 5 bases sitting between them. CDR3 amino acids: CASSSPSTDTQYF. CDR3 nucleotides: TGCGCCAGCAGCTCCCCTAGCACAGATACGCAGTATTTT.

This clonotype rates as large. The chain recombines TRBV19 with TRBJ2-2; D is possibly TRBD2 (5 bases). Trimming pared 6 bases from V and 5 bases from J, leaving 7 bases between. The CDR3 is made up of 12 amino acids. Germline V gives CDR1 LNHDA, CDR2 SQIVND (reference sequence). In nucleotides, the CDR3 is TGTGCCAGTAGGGAGCGGACCGGGGAGCTGTTTTTT. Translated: CASRERTGELFF.

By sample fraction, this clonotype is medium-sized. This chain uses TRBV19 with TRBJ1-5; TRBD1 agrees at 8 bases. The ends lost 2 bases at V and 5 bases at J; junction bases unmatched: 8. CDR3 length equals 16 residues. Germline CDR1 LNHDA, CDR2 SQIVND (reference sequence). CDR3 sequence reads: CASSIMSGGAYQPQHF. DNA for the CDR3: TGTGCCAGTAGTATAATGTCAGGGGGCGCGTATCAGCCCCAGCATTTT. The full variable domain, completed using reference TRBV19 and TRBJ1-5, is DGGITQSPKYLFRKEGQNVTLSCEQNLNHDAMYWYRQDPGQGLRLIYYSQIVNDFQKGDIAEGYSVSREKKESFPLTVTSAQKNPTAFYLCASSIMSGGAYQPQHFGDGTRLSIL.

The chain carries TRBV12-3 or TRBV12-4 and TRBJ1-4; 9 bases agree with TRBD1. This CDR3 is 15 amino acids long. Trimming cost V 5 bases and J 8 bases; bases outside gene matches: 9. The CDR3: CASSPPGTGREKLFF. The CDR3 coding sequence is TGTGCCAGCAGTCCCCCCGGGACAGGGCGCGAAAAACTGTTTTTT.

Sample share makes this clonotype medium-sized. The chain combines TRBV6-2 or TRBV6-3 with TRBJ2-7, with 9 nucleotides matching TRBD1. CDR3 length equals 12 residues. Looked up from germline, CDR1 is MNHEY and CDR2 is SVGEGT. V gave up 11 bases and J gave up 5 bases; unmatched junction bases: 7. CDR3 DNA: TGTGCCGTGTCACAGGGGGCGAACGAGCAGTACTTC. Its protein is CAVSQGANEQYF.

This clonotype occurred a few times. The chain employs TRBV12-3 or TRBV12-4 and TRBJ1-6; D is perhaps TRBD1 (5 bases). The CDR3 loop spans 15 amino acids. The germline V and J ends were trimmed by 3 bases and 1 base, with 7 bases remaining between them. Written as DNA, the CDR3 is TGTGCCAGCAGTTTTGGGGGATCCTATAATTCACCCCTCCACTTT. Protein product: CASSFGGSYNSPLHF.

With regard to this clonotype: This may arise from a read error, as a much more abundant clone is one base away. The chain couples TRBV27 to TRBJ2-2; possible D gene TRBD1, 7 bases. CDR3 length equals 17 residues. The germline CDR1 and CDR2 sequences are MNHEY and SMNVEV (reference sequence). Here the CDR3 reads CASSLWARGAKTGELFF. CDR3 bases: TGTGCCAGCAGTTTATGGGCCAGGGGGGCGAAAACCGGGGAGCTGTTTTTT.

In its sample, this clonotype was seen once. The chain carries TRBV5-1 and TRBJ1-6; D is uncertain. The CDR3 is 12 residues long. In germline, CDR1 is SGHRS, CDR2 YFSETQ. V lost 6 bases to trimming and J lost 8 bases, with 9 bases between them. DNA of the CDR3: TGCGCCAGCAAATTCGAAGATTCACCCCTCCACTTT. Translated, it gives CASKFEDSPLHF.

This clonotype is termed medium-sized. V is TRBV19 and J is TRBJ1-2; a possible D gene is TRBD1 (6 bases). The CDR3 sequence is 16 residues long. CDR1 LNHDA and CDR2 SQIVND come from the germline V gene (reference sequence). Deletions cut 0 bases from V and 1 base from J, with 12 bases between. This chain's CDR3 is CASSIDTGPLNYGYTF. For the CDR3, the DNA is TGTGCCAGTAGTATAGATACAGGGCCCCTTAACTATGGCTACACCTTC.

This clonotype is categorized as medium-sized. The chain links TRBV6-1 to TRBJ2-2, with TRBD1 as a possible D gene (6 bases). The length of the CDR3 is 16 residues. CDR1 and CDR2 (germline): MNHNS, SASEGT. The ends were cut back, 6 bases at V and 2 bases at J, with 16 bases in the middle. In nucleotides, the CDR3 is TGTGCCAGCAGGGATCGAGGACAGCTAAACACCGGGGAGCTGTTTTTT. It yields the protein CASRDRGQLNTGELFF.

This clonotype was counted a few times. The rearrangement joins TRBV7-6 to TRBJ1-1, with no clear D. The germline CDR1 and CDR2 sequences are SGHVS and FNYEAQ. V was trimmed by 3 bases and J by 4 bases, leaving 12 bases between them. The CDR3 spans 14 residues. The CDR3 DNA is TGTGCCAGCAGCTTGAGCGAGGGAAGCACTGAAGCTTTCTTT. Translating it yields CASSLSEGSTEAFF.

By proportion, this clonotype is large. CDR3 DNA sequence: TGTGCCAGCAGTCCGTGGGACAGGGTCACAGATACGCAGTATTTT. It yields the protein CASSPWDRVTDTQYF. This chain connects TRBV27 to TRBJ2-3, with 9 bases lining up with TRBD1. Germline lookup yields CDR1 MNHEY and CDR2 SMNVEV (reference sequence). The CDR3 loop spans 15 amino acids. The junction had 5 bases not matched to a gene; V was cut back by 5 bases and J by 2 bases.

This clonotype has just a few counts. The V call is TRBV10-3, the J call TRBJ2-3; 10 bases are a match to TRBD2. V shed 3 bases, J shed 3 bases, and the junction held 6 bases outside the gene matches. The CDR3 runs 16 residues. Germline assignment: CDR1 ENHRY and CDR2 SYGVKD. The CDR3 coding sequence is TGTGCCATCAGTGACGGTGCTAGCGGGGGAACAGATACGCAGTATTTT. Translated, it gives CAISDGASGGTDTQYF.